The 25 T cell receptor beta chains below were found in one sample sequenced in a study of shared T cell receptors in the human thymus. Sequencing was performed with immunoSEQ multiplex PCR; in TCRdb, only in-frame clones are kept and a portion is missing. The top ten clones hold about 0.0094% of a sample with 600,000 or so clones, roughly 86% of them seen once. This same sample was also taken into another study, of human thymus T cells.

The sequencing input was thymocytes. The receptors stem from a boy less than two years old with a congenital heart defect.

V usage is TRBV20-1 and J usage is TRBJ1-1; D uncertain. Germline CDR1 is DFQATT and CDR2 is SNEGSKA (reference sequence). Trimming took 5 bases from V and 7 from J, leaving 5 bases between them. The CDR3 covers 9 residues. CDR3 amino acids: CSASREAFF. The CDR3 DNA reads as TGCAGTGCTTCCCGTGAAGCTTTCTTT.

This sequence joins TRBV15 and TRBJ1-3; 7 bases are shared with TRBD1. CDR1 and CDR2 from the germline V gene are LNHNV and YYDKDF (reference sequence). The V and J ends lost 3 bases and 0 bases, in that order; junction bases with no gene match: 5. The CDR3 runs 16 residues. This chain's CDR3 is CATSRTGWVSGNTIYF. The CDR3 DNA sequence: TGTGCCACCAGCAGGACAGGGTGGGTCTCTGGAAACACCATATATTTT.

CDR3 region: CATSRDFGTSAVRFF. CDR3 sequence (DNA): TGTGCCACCAGCAGAGATTTTGGGACTAGCGCAGTGCGGTTCTTC. This chain links TRBV15 with TRBJ2-1; 10 bases are a match to TRBD2. The junction had 11 bases not matched to a gene; V was cut back by 0 bases and J by 15 bases. The CDR3 has 15 residues. Per the germline V gene, CDR1 is LNHNV and CDR2 is YYDKDF (reference sequence).

This chain joins TRBV29-1 and TRBJ2-2; TRBD1 agrees at 7 bases. The CDR3 contains 17 residues. The germline gives CDR1 SQVTM, CDR2 ANQGSEA. The J segment lost 2 bases and the V segment lost 0 bases, leaving 9 bases of the junction unmatched. The CDR3 sequence: CSVEEPAGGLNTGELFF. The DNA of the CDR3 is TGCAGCGTTGAAGAACCCGCAGGGGGTCTAAACACCGGGGAGCTGTTTTTT.

The CDR3 DNA is TGTGCCAGCTCACCACCGCGCCCCGATAAAGCTTTCTTT. Translating it yields CASSPPRPDKAFF. This chain uses TRBV18 with TRBJ1-1, with unresolved D. V lost 0 bases and J lost 9, with 11 bases in between. This CDR3 region has 13 residues. Germline assignment: CDR1 KGHSH and CDR2 LQKENI.

The V gene is TRBV7-6, the J gene TRBJ2-7; tentatively, D is TRBD1 (6 bases). V was pared by 5 bases and J by 1 base, with 12 bases between. The germline gives CDR1 SGHVS, CDR2 FNYEAQ. CDR3 length equals 14 residues. The CDR3: CASSPRDKSYEQYF. The CDR3 DNA reads TGTGCCAGCAGCCCCCGGGACAAATCCTACGAGCAGTACTTC.

The rearrangement joins TRBV5-5 to TRBJ1-2; D gene uncertain. With 1 base removed from V and 4 bases from J, the gap between germline ends came to 5 bases. The V gene's germline CDR1 is SGHKS and CDR2 YYEKEE (reference sequence). There are 12 residues in the CDR3. The CDR3, as DNA: TGTGCCAGCAGCTTGAGTAGCTATGGCTACACCTTC. As protein: CASSLSSYGYTF.

The V and J genes are TRBV11-2 and TRBJ2-3; D gene ambiguous. V was cut by 3 bases and J by 1 base, with 5 bases left in between. The V gene's germline CDR1 is SGHAT and CDR2 FQNNGV. The CDR3 has 13 amino acids. CDR3 region: CASSFQGTDTQYF. The CDR3 DNA sequence: TGTGCCAGCAGCTTTCAGGGCACAGATACGCAGTATTTT.

The CDR3 here is CATSRAGVGYEQYF. The CDR3 DNA follows: TGTGCCACCAGCAGAGCGGGGGTCGGCTACGAGCAGTACTTC. The chain carries TRBV15 and TRBJ2-7, with a possible D match to TRBD2 (6 bases). Trimming took off 1 base at V and 3 bases at J, with 10 bases between the two ends. The V gene's germline CDR1 is LNHNV and CDR2 YYDKDF (reference sequence). This CDR3 region has 14 residues.

The chain employs TRBV4-1 and TRBJ2-7; 8 nucleotides agree with TRBD2. Germline CDR1 MGHRA, CDR2 YSYEKL. Trimming at V came to 0 bases and at J to 0 bases, leaving 1 base not matched to a gene. The length of the CDR3 is 15 residues. The CDR3 DNA is TGCGCCAGCAGCCAAGAGCGGGAGGACTCCTACGAGCAGTACTTC. Translating it yields CASSQEREDSYEQYF.

The chain recombines TRBV27 with TRBJ2-2, with unresolved D. Germline V CDR1 and CDR2: MNHEY, SMNVEV (reference sequence). The CDR3 has 12 residues. V lost 6 bases and J 2 bases, leaving 4 bases between the germline ends. The chain's CDR3 is CASRTNTGELFF. The CDR3 DNA follows: TGTGCCAGCAGAACAAACACCGGGGAGCTGTTTTTT.

The chain has TRBV6-6 and TRBJ2-5; TRBD2 matches at 7 bases. V shed 2 bases, J shed 6 bases, and the junction held 12 bases outside the gene matches. The CDR3 consists of 16 residues. The germline V gene has CDR1 MNHNY and CDR2 SVGAGI (reference sequence). The CDR3 spells CASSYPGWRGGKTQYF. CDR3 coding DNA: TGTGCCAGCAGTTACCCGGGGTGGCGGGGAGGGAAGACCCAGTACTTC.

This chain uses TRBV2 with TRBJ1-4; D may be TRBD1 (5 bases). CDR3 length: 12 amino acids. Germline-derived CDR1 and CDR2 are SNHLY and FYNNEI. V dropped 6 bases and J dropped 8 bases, with 10 bases sitting between them. The chain's CDR3 is CASSTGEEKLFF. In DNA, the CDR3 is TGTGCCAGCAGCACAGGCGAAGAAAAACTGTTTTTT.

The CDR3 region has the DNA TGCGCCAGCAGCTTGCCCCTTTGGCAGGGGATAGGGACAGATACGCAGTATTTT. Translating it yields CASSLPLWQGIGTDTQYF. V gene TRBV5-1 combines with J gene TRBJ2-3, with D tentatively TRBD1 (6 bases). The CDR3 length is 18 residues. Germline CDR1 SGHRS, CDR2 YFSETQ. Trimming took 1 base from V and 3 from J, leaving 21 bases between them.

The chain uses TRBV4-2 and TRBJ1-2, with D perhaps matching TRBD1 (5 bases). Trimming took off 0 bases at V and 4 bases at J, with 12 bases between the two ends. This CDR3 contains 15 residues. Germline V CDR1 and CDR2: LGHNA, YNFKEQ. The CDR3 nucleotides are TGTGCCAGCAGCCAAGATCTAGGCAGGGCCTATGGCTACACCTTC. Its protein is CASSQDLGRAYGYTF.

This chain links TRBV25-1 with TRBJ1-2, with unresolved D. V was trimmed by 2 bases and J by 2 bases, leaving 9 bases between them. Germline CDR1 and CDR2: MGHDK and SYGVNS. This CDR3 spans 14 amino acids. In nucleotides, the CDR3 is TGTGCCAGCAGTGAACTGGGCACGAACTATGGCTACACCTTC. This translates into CASSELGTNYGYTF.

V and J are TRBV7-9 and TRBJ1-1; perhaps TRBD1 as D (6 bases). Trimming cost V 5 bases and J 5 bases, with 12 bases left between them. This CDR3 comprises 13 residues. Per germline, CDR1 SEHNR and CDR2 FQNEAQ (reference sequence). The CDR3 DNA reads as TGTGCCAGCAGCCGCGGCAGGGGTACTGAAGCTTTCTTT. This encodes CASSRGRGTEAFF.

CDR3: CASSTTGPTYEQYF. The CDR3 bases are TGTGCCAGCAGCACGACAGGGCCCACCTACGAGCAGTACTTC. The chain is built from TRBV21-1 and TRBJ2-7; the table's D call, TRBD1, was not checked against the DNA. TRBV21-1 constitutes a pseudogene. CDR3 length: 14 amino acids.

The V gene is TRBV9, the J gene TRBJ1-5; D may be TRBD1 (5 bases). The V gene lost 0 bases and the J gene lost 5 bases, with 15 bases spanning the gap. Looked up from germline, CDR1 is SGDLS and CDR2 is YYNGEE. The CDR3 totals 16 residues. The CDR3 sequence is CASSVGAGKDDQPQHF. DNA for the CDR3: TGTGCCAGCAGCGTAGGGGCAGGGAAAGACGATCAGCCCCAGCATTTT. Combining the CDR3 with reference TRBV9 and TRBJ1-5 gives the whole variable domain DSGVTQTPKHLITATGQRVTLRCSPRSGDLSVYWYQQSLDQGLQFLIQYYNGEERAKGNILERFSAQQFPDLHSELNLSSLELGDSALYFCASSVGAGKDDQPQHFGDGTRLSIL.

V gene TRBV28 combines with J gene TRBJ2-3; 9 nucleotides align to TRBD2. CDR1 is MDHEN and CDR2 is SYDVKM in the germline V gene. After removal of 5 bases from V and 6 bases from J, the junction contained 15 bases not matched to a gene. CDR3 length: 17 residues. CDR3 region: CASSPPRQREAMDTQYF. CDR3 DNA: TGTGCCAGCAGTCCCCCTCGCCAGCGGGAGGCCATGGATACGCAGTATTTT.

The chain has TRBV18 and TRBJ2-1, with a possible D match to TRBD2 (5 bases). The CDR3 is 16 residues long. Trimming cost V 4 bases and J 0 bases, with 13 bases left between them. Germline V gives CDR1 KGHSH, CDR2 LQKENI. The CDR3 region is CASSLYTRSSYNEQFF. CDR3 in DNA: TGTGCCAGCTCACTCTATACTAGGAGCTCCTACAATGAGCAGTTCTTC.

This clone was observed once. V gene TRBV15 combines with J gene TRBJ2-5, with TRBD2 as a possible D gene (6 bases). CDR1 LNHNV and CDR2 YYDKDF come from the germline V gene (reference sequence). V lost 0 bases and J lost 6, with 17 bases in between. The CDR3 is 16 residues long. The CDR3 nucleotides read TGTGCCACCAGCAGAGATTGGCGGGGACCCCCGAAGACCCAGTACTTC. This sequence encodes CATSRDWRGPPKTQYF. Full variable domain (outside the CDR3, taken from reference TRBV15 and TRBJ2-5): DAMVIQNPRYQVTQFGKPVTLSCSQTLNHNVMYWYQQKSSQAPKLLFHYYDKDFNNEADTPDNFQSRRPNTSFCFLDIRSPGLGDTAMYLCATSRDWRGPPKTQYFGPGTRLLVL.

The chain carries TRBV15 and TRBJ1-3; D remains ambiguous. The CDR3 loop spans 20 amino acids. The germline V gene encodes CDR1 LNHNV and CDR2 YYDKDF (reference sequence). V was cut by 0 bases and J by 2 bases, with 23 bases left in between. The CDR3 is CATSREPQITLREAGNTIYF. The CDR3 DNA sequence: TGTGCCACCAGCAGAGAGCCCCAGATCACACTCCGGGAAGCTGGAAACACCATATATTTT. The whole variable domain, remainder taken from reference TRBV15 and TRBJ1-3, is DAMVIQNPRYQVTQFGKPVTLSCSQTLNHNVMYWYQQKSSQAPKLLFHYYDKDFNNEADTPDNFQSRRPNTSFCFLDIRSPGLGDTAMYLCATSREPQITLREAGNTIYFGEGSWLTVV.

The J gene is TRBJ1-1, the V gene TRBV5-6; D unclear. CDR3 length: 18 amino acids. V was pared by 3 bases and J by 4 bases, with 25 bases between. The germline CDR1 and CDR2 sequences are SGHDT and YYEEEE. CDR3 bases: TGTGCCAGCAGCTCGAGGATTCTACCAGCGGGGTCCGGCACTGAAGCTTTCTTT. Its protein product is CASSSRILPAGSGTEAFF. Complete variable domain (other parts from reference TRBV5-6 and TRBJ1-1): DAGVTQSPTHLIKTRGQQVTLRCSPKSGHDTVSWYQQALGQGPQFIFQYYEEEERQRGNFPDRFSGHQFPNYSSELNVNALLLGDSALYLCASSSRILPAGSGTEAFFGQGTRLTVV.

The genes are TRBV28 and TRBJ1-1, with D unclear. The CDR3 runs 16 residues. The germline gives CDR1 MDHEN, CDR2 SYDVKM. V dropped 2 bases and J dropped 3 bases, with 16 bases sitting between them. CDR3 sequence: CASSLMGPYDHTEAFF. The CDR3 coding sequence is TGTGCCAGCAGTTTAATGGGCCCGTACGACCACACTGAAGCTTTCTTT. Together with reference TRBV28 and TRBJ1-1, the CDR3 gives the full variable domain: DVKVTQSSRYLVKRTGEKVFLECVQDMDHENMFWYRQDPGLGLRLIYFSYDVKMKEKGDIPEGYSVSREKKERFSLILESASTNQTSMYLCASSLMGPYDHTEAFFGQGTRLTVV.